A single sample gave rise to the 32 T cell receptor beta chains below, sequenced in a study of lymphopenia after photon versus proton radiotherapy. This table comes from immunoSEQ multiplex PCR, and its TCRdb copy is limited to in-frame clones, with some not included. The table records tens of thousands of clones, 80% to 95% of them present only once. The sequences come from peripheral blood, collected from a patient treated with photon-based radiotherapy. These receptors all stem from a woman aged 40-49 years with cholangiocarcinoma.

The chain recombines TRBV28 with TRBJ1-2; tentatively, D is TRBD1 (6 bases). The CDR3 contains 11 residues. Trimming cost V 10 bases and J 7 bases, with 13 bases left between them. The germline V gene encodes CDR1 MDHEN and CDR2 SYDVKM. The CDR3, as DNA: TGTGCCACCTACAGGGCTCGTGGCTACACCTTC. Translating gives CATYRARGYTF.

The rearrangement links TRBV28 to TRBJ1-2; 7 bases line up with TRBD1. The CDR3 totals 15 residues. Germline V lookup: CDR1 MDHEN, CDR2 SYDVKM. Trimming at V came to 3 bases and at J to 3 bases, leaving 7 bases not matched to a gene. The CDR3 DNA sequence: TGTGCCAGCAGTTTGTACCAGGGGGGGGACTATGGCTACACCTTC. Amino acid sequence: CASSLYQGGDYGYTF.

The chain couples TRBV5-6 to TRBJ1-1; D remains unclear. The CDR3 is 14 residues long. Germline CDR1 SGHDT, CDR2 YYEEEE. Trimming took 0 bases from V and 0 from J, leaving 6 bases between them. The CDR3 is CASSLVLMNTEAFF. The CDR3 DNA follows: TGTGCCAGCAGCTTGGTGCTTATGAACACTGAAGCTTTCTTT.

The chain links TRBV28 to TRBJ1-2; the D gene is possibly TRBD1 (6 bases). V dropped 5 bases and J dropped 2 bases, with 18 bases sitting between them. Germline V lookup: CDR1 MDHEN, CDR2 SYDVKM. The CDR3 loop spans 16 amino acids. The CDR3 reads CASSDSQGYINYGYTF. The CDR3 region has the DNA TGTGCCAGCAGTGACTCACAGGGTTATATAAACTATGGCTACACCTTC.

The chain's CDR3 is CASSAWGGSPLHF. The CDR3, as DNA: TGTGCCAGCAGCGCATGGGGGGGTTCACCCCTCCACTTT. The V gene is TRBV7-3, the J gene TRBJ1-6; weak D call: TRBD1 (5 bases). The CDR3 runs 13 residues. V lost 5 bases, J lost 9 bases, and 11 bases lay in between. Germline V gene sequence: CDR1 SGHTA, CDR2 FQGTGA.

V usage is TRBV5-6 and J usage is TRBJ2-1; D not certain. CDR1 and CDR2 (germline): SGHDT, YYEEEE. The ends were cut back, 3 bases at V and 10 bases at J, with 8 bases in the middle. CDR3 length equals 11 residues. For the CDR3, the DNA is TGTGCCAGCAGCTATACTTTGGAGCAGTTCTTC. It encodes CASSYTLEQFF.

The chain has TRBV21-1 and TRBJ1-6. TRBV21-1 is classified as a pseudogene. CDR3 size: 14 residues. CDR3 amino acids: CASGLRRSDSPLHF. CDR3 coding DNA: TGTGCCAGCGGCCTGCGGAGAAGCGATTCACCCCTCCACTTT.

This chain uses TRBV27 with TRBJ1-4; 10 nucleotides match TRBD1. V dropped 6 bases and J dropped 3; count of bases not matched to a gene: 10. The CDR3 consists of 17 residues. Germline V gives CDR1 MNHEY, CDR2 SMNVEV (reference sequence). The CDR3 sequence is CASRGLTGQGANEKLFF. CDR3 sequence (DNA): TGTGCCAGCAGGGGACTAACCGGACAGGGGGCTAATGAAAAACTGTTTTTT.

The rearrangement uses TRBV12-5 and TRBJ2-7; TRBD1 agrees at 7 bases. This CDR3 has 14 amino acids. Trimming at V came to 1 base and at J to 4 bases, leaving 4 bases not matched to a gene. CDR1 LGHNT and CDR2 FRNRAP come from the germline V gene. Written as DNA, the CDR3 is TGTGCTAGTGGTTTGGGACAGGGCAGTTACGAGCAGTACTTC. Its translation: CASGLGQGSYEQYF. Full variable domain (outside the CDR3, taken from reference TRBV12-5 and TRBJ2-7): DARVTQTPRHKVTEMGQEVTMRCQPILGHNTVFWYRQTMMQGLELLAYFRNRAPLDDSGMPKDRFSAEMPDATLATLKIQPSEPRDSAVYFCASGLGQGSYEQYFGPGTRLTVT.

DNA for the CDR3: TGTGCCAGCAGCTTAGAGGGCAGGGCTACCGCGTCTGGAAACACCATATATTTT. This sequence encodes CASSLEGRATASGNTIYF. The rearrangement links TRBV11-2 to TRBJ1-3; D may be TRBD1 (5 bases). The V gene's germline CDR1 is SGHAT and CDR2 FQNNGV. V gave up 0 bases and J gave up 1 base, with 16 bases separating them. The CDR3 has 18 amino acids.

This chain connects TRBV5-8 to TRBJ2-7; D is tentatively TRBD1 or TRBD2 (5 bases each). Germline assignment: CDR1 SGHTS and CDR2 YDEGEE. This CDR3 has 14 amino acids. V lost 0 bases and J lost 3, with 10 bases in between. The CDR3 DNA reads as TGTGCCAGCAGCTTGGGTCAGGGACGCTACGAGCAGTACTTC. It encodes CASSLGQGRYEQYF.

The chain is built from TRBV7-2 and TRBJ2-4, with unresolved D. The CDR3 sequence is 14 residues long. The V gene's germline CDR1 is SGHTA and CDR2 FQGNSA. The germline V and J ends were trimmed by 2 bases and 2 bases, with 7 bases remaining between them. The CDR3 sequence: CASSLPTSKNIQYF. The DNA for the CDR3 is TGTGCCAGCAGCTTACCTACGTCCAAAAACATTCAGTACTTC.

The rearrangement joins TRBV18 to TRBJ1-1; tentatively, D is TRBD1 (5 bases). The CDR3 covers 18 residues. The V end lost 5 bases, the J end lost 0 bases, and 22 bases lay between the germline ends. Germline CDR1 reads KGHSH; CDR2 reads LQKENI. The CDR3 here is CASSFSSGSVRMNTEAFF. The CDR3, as DNA: TGTGCCAGCTCATTTTCCTCAGGGTCGGTTCGCATGAACACTGAAGCTTTCTTT.

The chain has TRBV30 and TRBJ1-1; the D is unclear. Germline-derived CDR1 and CDR2 are GTSNPN and SVGIG (reference sequence). Trimming removed 4 bases at V and 0 bases at J, with 15 bases between. There are 15 residues in the CDR3. The CDR3 is CAWTWAPGMNTEAFF. The CDR3 bases are TGTGCCTGGACCTGGGCCCCGGGAATGAACACTGAAGCTTTCTTT.

The V and J genes are TRBV11-2 and TRBJ2-1, with D possibly being TRBD1 (6 bases). V was trimmed by 0 bases and J by 6 bases, leaving 15 bases between them. This CDR3 spans 16 amino acids. Germline CDR1 SGHAT, CDR2 FQNNGV. CDR3 nucleotide sequence: TGTGCCAGCAGCTTAGAAAGTGGGACCAGGGGCAATGAGCAGTTCTTC. Translated, it gives CASSLESGTRGNEQFF.

This sequence joins TRBV6-5 and TRBJ2-3; 7 nucleotides align to TRBD1. The germline gives CDR1 MNHEY, CDR2 SVGAGI. CDR3 length equals 14 residues. V gave up 6 bases and J gave up 2 bases; unmatched junction bases: 5. The CDR3 coding sequence is TGTGCCAGCAGCGGAGACAGGGTCACAGATACGCAGTATTTT. This gives the protein CASSGDRVTDTQYF.

The J gene is TRBJ2-7, the V gene TRBV7-8; perhaps TRBD2 as D (6 bases). The V end was cut by 0 bases, the J end by 0 bases, with 9 bases between. Germline CDR1 reads SGHVS; CDR2 reads FQNEAQ. The CDR3 is made up of 15 amino acids. CDR3 sequence (DNA): TGTGCCAGCAGCTTAGCACTAGCTTACTCCTACGAGCAGTACTTC. Protein sequence: CASSLALAYSYEQYF.

The chain couples TRBV7-3 to TRBJ2-5; D could derive from TRBD1 or TRBD2 (5 bases each). The CDR3 covers 14 residues. Germline assignment: CDR1 SGHTA and CDR2 FQGTGA. Trimming took 4 bases from V and 3 from J, leaving 12 bases between them. CDR3 amino acids: CASSSGPPKETQYF. CDR3 in DNA: TGTGCCAGCAGCTCGGGACCCCCCAAAGAGACCCAGTACTTC.

CDR3 sequence: CASSYAGQVNTGELFF. Written as DNA, the CDR3 is TGTGCCAGCAGTTACGCGGGACAGGTGAACACCGGGGAGCTGTTTTTT. The chain links TRBV6-5 to TRBJ2-2; 8 bases are a match to TRBD1. Germline CDR1 MNHEY, CDR2 SVGAGI. This CDR3 is built from 16 residues. V shed 2 bases and J 1 base; nucleotides not matched to a gene: 3.

Comments on this clone: The junction shows a germline mismatch at one end, possibly a read error. V and J are TRBV5-1 and TRBJ1-1; D remains unclear. Germline CDR1 and CDR2: SGHRS and YFSETQ. The CDR3 runs to 8 residues. Here the CDR3 reads CASTSPSF. The CDR3 DNA reads TGCGCCAGCACCTCCCCTAGTTTT.

V and J are TRBV28 and TRBJ2-1; no clear D gene. This CDR3 comprises 14 residues. CDR1 MDHEN and CDR2 SYDVKM come from the germline V gene. Trimming left V 3 bases short and J 8 bases short, with 14 bases between. CDR3 sequence reads: CASSFAGRMDEQFF. The CDR3 DNA reads TGTGCCAGCAGTTTCGCTGGACGAATGGATGAGCAGTTCTTC.

The CDR3 loop is CASSSGTGATEAFF. In DNA, the CDR3 is TGTGCCAGCAGCTCCGGGACAGGGGCAACTGAAGCTTTCTTT. The gene calls are TRBV11-2 and TRBJ1-1; the match to TRBD1 covers 10 bases. The V gene's germline CDR1 is SGHAT and CDR2 FQNNGV. The V segment lost 4 bases and the J segment 5 bases; nucleotides outside the gene matches: 4. This CDR3 has 14 amino acids.

The chain links TRBV20-1 to TRBJ1-1, with a possible D match to TRBD1 (6 bases). Trimming stripped 7 bases from V and 6 bases from J, with 12 bases between. Germline V gene data show CDR1 as DFQATT and CDR2 as SNEGSKA (reference sequence). There are 11 residues in the CDR3. The DNA of the CDR3 is TGCAGTGTTTGGGACAATCCTGAAGCTTTCTTT. Translation gives CSVWDNPEAFF.

This chain links TRBV6-6 with TRBJ2-1, with D hard to call. Germline CDR1 is MNHNY and CDR2 is SVGAGI (reference sequence). The CDR3 length is 13 residues. The V end lost 6 bases, the J end lost 5 bases, and 11 bases lay between the germline ends. The CDR3 bases are TGTGCCAGCAGCCCGACTGTAAACAATGAGCAGTTCTTC. Its protein product is CASSPTVNNEQFF.

This rearrangement joins TRBV7-2 to TRBJ1-1, with TRBD1 matching 7 bases. Looked up from germline, CDR1 is SGHTA and CDR2 is FQGNSA. V was clipped by 5 bases and J by 4 bases; unmatched bases: 4. This CDR3 has 13 amino acids. CDR3 coding DNA: TGTGCCAGCAGCCTAGGGGGCGGCACTGAAGCTTTCTTT. It codes for CASSLGGGTEAFF.

The chain is built from TRBV7-9 and TRBJ1-2; D unclear. The CDR3 sequence is 12 residues long. Germline V gives CDR1 SEHNR, CDR2 FQNEAQ (reference sequence). V lost 5 bases to trimming and J lost 8 bases, with 12 bases between them. CDR3 nucleotides: TGTGCCAGCAGCCCCCCGCAGAGCGGCTACACCTTC. The encoded protein is CASSPPQSGYTF.

This clone was found once. The V call is TRBV5-1, the J call TRBJ2-2; D unclear. This CDR3 is built from 17 residues. CDR1 and CDR2 (germline): SGHRS, YFSETQ. Trimming left V 3 bases short and J 5 bases short, with 20 bases between. CDR3 DNA: TGCGCCAGCAGCTCTATAACCGGCCTAACTAAAACCGGGGAGCTGTTTTTT. This translates into CASSSITGLTKTGELFF.

The chain carries TRBV14 and TRBJ2-1; TRBD1 might be the D (6 bases). Trimming pared 4 bases from V and 0 bases from J, leaving 13 bases between. Per germline, CDR1 SGHDN and CDR2 FVKESK. CDR3 length equals 16 residues. In DNA, the CDR3 is TGTGCCAGCAGCCCATCCGGGACAAGCTCCTACAATGAGCAGTTCTTC. Encoded protein: CASSPSGTSSYNEQFF.

J is TRBJ2-2 and V is TRBV30, with D possibly being TRBD2 (5 bases). The V end lost 1 base, the J end lost 3 bases, and 6 bases lay between the germline ends. The germline V gene has CDR1 GTSNPN and CDR2 SVGIG (reference sequence). CDR3 length equals 13 residues. The CDR3 here is CAWSGGYTGELFF. DNA for the CDR3: TGTGCCTGGAGTGGAGGGTACACCGGGGAGCTGTTTTTT.

This clone was observed once. The chain carries TRBV6-5 and TRBJ2-7, with TRBD1 identical over 8 bases. The CDR3 is made up of 14 amino acids. From germline, CDR1 is MNHEY and CDR2 SVGAGI. Trimming cost V 1 base and J 5 bases; bases outside gene matches: 4. As DNA, the CDR3 is TGTGCCAGCAGTTACTGGCAGGGGGCCAACGAGCAGTACTTC. Its translation is CASSYWQGANEQYF.

The rearrangement joins TRBV6-1 to TRBJ1-5; possibly TRBD1 for D (5 bases). Germline CDR1 reads MNHNS; CDR2 reads SASEGT. The CDR3 spans 15 residues. V was shortened by 8 bases and J by 2 bases, with 16 bases between the two germline ends. CDR3: CASRRDLVRNQPQHF. The CDR3 DNA sequence: TGTGCCAGCCGTAGGGACCTCGTGCGCAATCAGCCCCAGCATTTT.

V is TRBV5-1 and J is TRBJ1-2; TRBD1 matches 7 bases. V shed 4 bases and J 0 bases; nucleotides not matched to a gene: 3. The CDR3 totals 14 residues. The germline V gene encodes CDR1 SGHRS and CDR2 YFSETQ. CDR3 nucleotide sequence: TGCGCCAGCAGCCCGGGACAGACTAACTATGGCTACACCTTC. Its translation: CASSPGQTNYGYTF.